This TCR beta chain is drawn from a study of T cells after yellow fever vaccination (dated by TCRdb to the late 2010s). With regard to the full study: Libraries from fractions with low cell numbers were prepared with the SMART-Seq v4 Ultra Low Input RNA kit. To track T-cell clones before and after primary and booster YFV17D yellow fever vaccination, bulk TCR alpha and beta repertoires were sequenced longitudinally. Two healthy male donors, one aged 18 to 30 and one aged 30 to 40 years, made up the cohort. Blood samples were taken at several timepoints before and after primary and secondary immunization, and bulk PBMC replicates and cell subsets were isolated.

On the study overall, not on this receptor specifically: Computational filtering was needed because FACS-sorted repertoires could contain abundant contaminating clonotypes from the bulk population. Only a couple of donors were included in the study, so the extent to which the findings can be generalized is limited. The secondary T-cell response was weaker than the primary response but faster, peaking on day 5 instead of day 15. After the booster, most of the clones that had expanded following primary vaccination were detected again (roughly 96% of CD4 and 85% to 90% of CD8), which suggests that memory was broadly maintained. A small share of clonotypes was detected in both CD4 and CD8 compartments, with the overlap likely arising from convergent recombination.

TCR cDNA was synthesized by 5'RACE template switching, through which a universal primer site and unique molecular identifiers were introduced. Priming of cDNA synthesis was performed from both the TCR alpha and TCR beta constant segments. Libraries were amplified in two PCR steps, with sample barcodes and sequencing adapters added in the second step. Sequencing of the libraries was done on either Illumina HiSeq 2500 (2x100 bp) or NovaSeq (2x150 bp). On the study's bioinformatics: MIGEC handled demultiplexing of reads and collapsing into UMI consensus sequences, while MiXCR performed V(D)J alignment. Vaccine-responding clonotypes were defined with edgeR using replicate PBMC samples, requiring FDR below 0.01 and a log2 fold change above 5 up to day 15. CD4 or CD8 identity was assigned to each bulk clonotype according to whether the clonotype was present at higher abundance in the sequenced CD4 repertoire or the sequenced CD8 repertoire. The public reads were run again by TCRdb, first through fastp at Q25 and then through MiXCR, and only productive beta chains were kept. Entries are consolidated by CDR3 protein sequence, retaining the most common genes and DNA. The V and J calls, along with clone size, are taken from TCRdb and not from the paper's own processing. This sample is represented by about 340,000 distinct CDR3 sequences; 8.5% to 10% of them were singletons. The ten most abundant clones make up more than 15% of the sample.

Points on this clonotype: The specificity of this receptor is unknown. No much larger clone is present one base from it, and per-base qualities are unavailable.

The treatment or condition label, as the study defines it: live attenuated yellow fever vaccine strain. At each blood-draw timepoint, two biological replicates of bulk PBMCs were obtained. A standard Ficoll-Paque protocol was used to isolate PBMCs from peripheral blood. TriZol was used to extract RNA from bulk PBMCs, CD4 and CD8 fractions, and dextramer-positive and dextramer-negative fractions. Trimming leaves V shorter by 4 bases and J shorter by 7 bases, with the junction holding 4 bases beyond the gene matches. CDR1 and CDR2 (WNHNN, SYGVQD) derive from the germline V gene (reference sequence). The CDR3, cysteine through phenylalanine, is 14 amino acids long. Here the CDR3 DNA is all that survives: 42 bases in frame from base 1.

The sequence was obtained from a man aged 18 to 30 who received the YFV17D yellow fever vaccine. Sequences were derived from PBMCs, sampled on the day of the first yellow fever vaccination. The V and J genes are TRBV10-1 and TRBJ2-1, and 10 bases in between align with TRBD1. The nucleotides are TGCGCCAGCAGTGGAGGACAGGGGGGGAATGAGCAGTTCTTC. The encoded protein is CASSGGQGGNEQFF.